This is a list of T cell receptor beta chains from one sample in a study of cytomegalovirus exposure and HLA in healthy donors. This table comes from immunoSEQ multiplex PCR, and its TCRdb copy is limited to in-frame clones, with some not included. The sample yields roughly 150,000 clones, roughly 77% seen once. Sequencing was performed on PBMCs. The receptors were gathered from a man aged 45-65 years in good health and CMV-seropositive. The CDR3 runs from the conserved cysteine through the conserved F or W. A D gene is named only where the DNA matches it firmly. Not all rows give a size; the values are once, few, many and, for expanded clones, a class.

J | length | D | V | size | CDR3 | DNA
TRBJ1-6 | 16 | - | TRBV2 | - | CASRGSLSSYNSPLHF | TGTGCCAGCAGAGGGAGCCTGAGCTCCTATAATTCACCCCTCCACTTT
TRBJ1-1 | 14 | - | TRBV19 | - | CASSLGGANTEAFF | TGTGCCAGTAGTCTTGGGGGGGCGAACACTGAAGCTTTCTTT
TRBJ2-5 | 17 | - | TRBV15 | - | CATSRDKFGGRQETQYF | TGTGCCACCAGCAGAGACAAGTTTGGTGGGCGCCAAGAGACCCAGTACTTC
TRBJ2-4 | 16 | - | TRBV9 | - | CASSEQQGGYKNIQYF | TGTGCCAGCAGCGAACAGCAGGGGGGATACAAAAACATTCAGTACTTC
TRBJ2-7 | 14 | TRBD2 | TRBV27 | - | CASSLRLAGSEQYF | TGTGCCAGCAGTTTAAGGCTAGCGGGGAGCGAGCAGTACTTC
TRBJ2-3 | 15 | TRBD1 | TRBV18 | - | CASSPIQGYKDTQYF | TGTGCCAGCTCACCCATACAGGGGTATAAAGATACGCAGTATTTT
TRBJ2-2 | 15 | - | TRBV5-1 | - | CASSLDAGISGELFF | TGCGCCAGCAGCTTGGATGCGGGTATCTCCGGGGAGCTGTTTTTT
TRBJ2-7 | 17 | - | TRBV7-9 | - | CASSLAAGQTTSYEQYF | TGTGCCAGCAGCTTAGCGGCGGGCCAAACTACCTCCTACGAGCAGTACTTC
TRBJ2-3 | 14 | - | TRBV6-5 | - | CASSTPNRADTQYF | TGTGCCAGCAGTACGCCGAACAGGGCAGATACGCAGTATTTT
TRBJ1-2 | 13 | - | TRBV28 | - | CASTLTLDYGYTF | TGTGCCAGCACCCTAACCCTCGATTATGGCTACACCTTC
TRBJ2-2 | 17 | TRBD2 | TRBV7-2 | - | CASSFMRTSLVTGELFF | TGTGCCAGCAGCTTCATGAGGACTAGTTTAGTGACCGGGGAGCTGTTTTTT
TRBJ2-6 | 17 | TRBD1 | TRBV5-1 | once | CASSETGVGSGANVLTF | TGCGCCAGCAGTGAGACAGGGGTTGGCTCTGGGGCCAACGTCCTGACTTTC
TRBJ2-7 | 12 | - | TRBV6-5 | - | CASQTWEYEQYF | TGTGCCAGCCAAACCTGGGAGTACGAGCAGTACTTC
TRBJ2-2 | 15 | TRBD1 | TRBV4-3 | - | CASSLDRYHTGELFF | TGCGCCAGCAGCCTGGACAGGTACCACACCGGGGAGCTGTTTTTT
TRBJ2-3 | 15 | - | TRBV7-2 | - | CASSLSSVGTDTQYF | TGTGCCAGCAGTCTTTCCTCCGTCGGCACAGATACGCAGTATTTT
TRBJ2-7 | 13 | TRBD2 | TRBV5-1 | - | CASSFPGGGEQYF | TGCGCCAGCAGCTTCCCAGGCGGGGGCGAGCAGTACTTC
TRBJ2-7 | 13 | - | TRBV7-2 | - | CASSLTDNGEQYF | TGTGCCAGCAGCTTAACGGACAATGGAGAGCAGTACTTC
TRBJ1-1 | 14 | - | TRBV7-9 | - | CASSRTDRGTEAFF | TGTGCCAGCTCGAGGACAGATAGGGGCACTGAAGCTTTCTTT
TRBJ1-6 | 15 | TRBD1 | TRBV4-1 | - | CASSQGTGDYSPLHF | TGCGCCAGCAGCCAGGGAACAGGGGATTATTCACCCCTCCACTTT
TRBJ2-5 | 14 | TRBD1 | TRBV6-5 | - | CASSRGLPRETQYF | TGTGCCAGCAGCAGGGGGCTGCCGAGGGAGACCCAGTACTTC
TRBJ2-3 | 14 | - | TRBV6-1 | - | CASRERTATDTQYF | TGTGCCAGCAGGGAAAGGACAGCCACAGATACGCAGTATTTT
TRBJ1-2 | 13 | - | TRBV5-1 | - | CASSVRDSRGYTF | TGCGCCAGCAGCGTCCGGGACTCAAGAGGCTACACCTTC
TRBJ2-7 | 14 | - | TRBV5-8 | - | CASRGRLFTYEQYF | TGTGCCAGCAGGGGTAGACTGTTCACCTACGAGCAGTACTTC
TRBJ1-1 | 16 | - | TRBV7-8 | - | CASSLALGRGITEAFF | TGTGCCAGCAGCTTAGCGCTGGGACGGGGGATCACTGAAGCTTTCTTT
TRBJ2-1 | 14 | - | TRBV7-3 | - | CASSVQTGPNEQFF | TGTGCCAGCAGCGTACAGACAGGACCGAATGAGCAGTTCTTC
TRBJ2-2 | 14 | - | TRBV5-1 | - | CASSLDGAAGELFF | TGCGCCAGCAGCTTGGATGGGGCGGCCGGGGAGCTGTTTTTT
TRBJ2-2 | 14 | TRBD1 | TRBV6-5 | - | CASSYSDRGGKLFF | TGTGCCAGCAGTTACTCGGACAGGGGTGGAAAGCTGTTTTTT
TRBJ2-3 | 15 | - | TRBV9 | - | CASSVDARGTDTQYF | TGTGCCAGCAGCGTAGACGCGCGTGGCACAGATACGCAGTATTTT
TRBJ2-1 | 14 | - | TRBV4-3 | few | CASSQVWAYREQFF | TGCGCCAGCAGCCAAGTTTGGGCCTACCGTGAGCAGTTCTTC
TRBJ2-1 | 17 | - | TRBV7-2 | - | CASSLVVSVSGMNEQFF | TGTGCCAGCAGCTTAGTTGTCTCGGTGTCAGGGATGAATGAGCAGTTCTTC
TRBJ1-5 | 17 | - | TRBV25-1 | - | CASSDSLARLTSQPQHF | TGTGCCAGCAGTGACTCTTTGGCCAGGTTAACGAGTCAGCCCCAGCATTTT
TRBJ1-2 | 13 | TRBD1 | TRBV29-1 | few | CSVAPRTGGGYTF | TGCAGCGTGGCCCCCCGAACAGGGGGTGGCTACACCTTC
TRBJ2-3 | 16 | TRBD1 | TRBV4-3 | - | CASSQDWDRALDTQYF | TGCGCCAGCAGCCAAGATTGGGACAGGGCCTTAGATACGCAGTATTTT
TRBJ2-7 | 16 | - | TRBV7-6 | - | CASSLAGAGASYEQYF | TGTGCCAGCAGCTTAGCCGGGGCAGGGGCATCCTACGAGCAGTACTTC
TRBJ2-5 | 14 | - | TRBV2 | - | CASSEQGRDETQYF | TGTGCCAGCAGTGAGCAGGGGAGAGACGAGACCCAGTACTTC
TRBJ1-3 | 15 | TRBD1 | TRBV5-6 | - | CASSSPDRAGNTIYF | TGTGCCAGCAGCAGCCCGGACAGGGCTGGAAACACCATATATTTT
TRBJ2-1 | 17 | TRBD2 | TRBV4-3 | - | CASSHSTLAGGPDEQFF | TGCGCCAGCAGCCACAGTACATTAGCGGGGGGGCCTGATGAGCAGTTCTTC
TRBJ2-2 | 16 | TRBD1 | TRBV13 | - | CASSYGQGALAGELFF | TGTGCCAGCAGCTACGGACAGGGGGCGCTTGCCGGGGAGCTGTTTTTT
TRBJ2-7 | 10 | - | TRBV28 | few | CASSLYEQYF | TGTGCCAGCAGTCTGTACGAGCAGTACTTC
TRBJ2-5 | 15 | - | TRBV6-1 | - | CASSEAERIKETQYF | TGTGCCAGCAGTGAAGCCGAGCGAATCAAGGAGACCCAGTACTTC
TRBJ1-6 | 16 | TRBD1 | TRBV27 | - | CASSPGTGSSHSPLHF | TGTGCCAGCAGCCCCGGGACAGGGTCTTCGCATTCACCCCTCCACTTT
TRBJ1-3 | 14 | - | TRBV25-1 | - | CASSNSRVGNTIYF | TGTGCCAGCAGCAACTCCAGGGTTGGAAACACCATATATTTT
TRBJ2-5 | 14 | - | TRBV7-3 | - | CASSTVGDGETQYF | TGTGCCAGCAGCACAGTCGGGGATGGGGAGACCCAGTACTTC
TRBJ1-5 | 13 | - | TRBV6-4 | - | CASSTGSNQPQHF | TGTGCCAGCAGTACAGGGAGCAATCAGCCCCAGCATTTT
TRBJ2-3 | 16 | TRBD2 | TRBV7-3 | few | CASSLASGGARDTQYF | TGTGCCAGCAGCTTGGCTAGCGGGGGGGCACGAGATACGCAGTATTTT
TRBJ1-1 | 15 | - | TRBV19 | - | CASSIYSGGNTEAFF | TGTGCCAGTAGTATATACAGCGGGGGGAACACTGAAGCTTTCTTT
TRBJ2-4 | 14 | TRBD1 | TRBV28 | - | CASRQGAAKNIQYF | TGTGCCAGCAGGCAGGGGGCGGCCAAAAACATTCAGTACTTC
TRBJ2-1 | 13 | - | TRBV5-1 | - | CASSEAVGNEQFF | TGCGCCAGCAGCGAGGCTGTGGGCAATGAGCAGTTCTTC
TRBJ2-2 | 16 | TRBD2 | TRBV27 | - | CASSPSSGGYMGELFF | TGTGCCAGCAGTCCCTCTAGCGGGGGGTATATGGGGGAGCTGTTTTTT
TRBJ2-7 | 16 | - | TRBV5-6 | - | CASSRRSRVRSYEQYF | TGTGCCAGCAGCAGGCGCTCCAGGGTCAGGTCCTACGAGCAGTACTTC
TRBJ1-3 | 17 | - | TRBV7-8 | - | CASSLRGRGDTGNTIYF | TGTGCCAGCAGCTTAAGAGGGAGGGGGGATACTGGAAACACCATATATTTT